This T cell receptor beta chain was identified in a study of cytomegalovirus exposure and HLA in healthy donors. The V gene end was trimmed by 1 base and the J gene end by 8 bases; junction bases not matched to a gene: 7. Germline V gene sequence: CDR1 SEHNR, CDR2 FQNEAQ (reference sequence). This CDR3 is built from 15 residues. A multiplex PCR was run with 60 Vbeta primers and 13 Jbeta primers. Some clones are missing from TCRdb's copy, which holds only in-frame ones; the method was immunoSEQ multiplex PCR. The table shows approximately 110,000 clones, with 76% occurring only once. Sequences were obtained from PBMCs. V usage is TRBV7-9 and J usage is TRBJ1-4, with 7 bases lining up with TRBD1. The sequence came from a man over 45 in good health and CMV-seronegative. This CDR3 reads CASSLVSGGKEKLFF. The CDR3 DNA reads TGTGCCAGCAGCTTAGTGTCAGGGGGAAAGGAAAAACTGTTTTTT.